Below are 12 T cell receptor beta chains sequenced from a single sample in a study of spatial heterogeneity in lung cancer. Time point meaning: blood at routine non-recurrence follow-up after resection. Material for sequencing was whole RNA from tumor, nontumor lung or frozen PBMC, left unsorted. TCRdb reprocessed the 5' RACE reads with MiXCR, giving one entry per CDR3 protein. The sample contains around 27,000 distinct CDR3 sequences, 5% to 6.5% of which appear only once. The sequencing here drew on PBMCs, taken at follow-up. The receptors come from a male donor with early-stage non-small cell lung cancer.

This clonotype was counted many times. The V call is TRBV7-3, the J call TRBJ2-1, with D tentatively TRBD2 (5 bases). Germline assignment: CDR1 SGHTA and CDR2 FQGTGA. Trimming shortened V by 1 base and J by 8 bases, and 12 bases separated the two germline ends. CDR3 size: 14 residues. The CDR3 nucleotides read TGTGCCAGCAGCTTAATCGGGGTGTTCGATGAGCAGTTCTTC. Its translation: CASSLIGVFDEQFF.

The V and J genes are TRBV24-1 and TRBJ2-1; the match to TRBD1 covers 7 bases. From germline, CDR1 is KGHDR and CDR2 SFDVKD. V trimming: 0 bases; J trimming: 4 bases; junction bases outside the gene matches: 5. The CDR3 has 16 residues. In DNA, the CDR3 is TGTGCCACCAGTGATTTGCGAGGGGGCGCGTACAATGAGCAGTTCTTC. This sequence encodes CATSDLRGGAYNEQFF.

In the case of this clonotype: The CDR3 does not close with the conserved phenylalanine or tryptophan, likely indicating a read error. The chain employs TRBV27 and TRBJ2-3, with TRBD2 as a possible D gene (6 bases). The length of the CDR3 is 11 residues. V shed 6 bases and J shed 8 bases, with 9 bases lying between them. Germline V gene sequence: CDR1 MNHEY, CDR2 SMNVEV (reference sequence). CDR3: CASSLGGTQYS. CDR3 DNA sequence: TGTGCCAGCAGCCTCGGGGGTACGCAGTATTCT.

In this sample, this clonotype turned up a few times. The chain is built from TRBV12-3 or TRBV12-4 and TRBJ2-7; 9 positions agree with TRBD1. The CDR3 has 13 amino acids. J was trimmed by 3 bases and V by 6 bases; bases with no gene match: 3. The CDR3 loop reads CASSLGQGYEQYF. DNA of the CDR3: TGTGCCAGCAGCCTGGGACAGGGCTACGAGCAGTACTTC.

The count of this clonotype is one. A read error may produce the germline difference seen at one junction end. The rearrangement uses TRBV4-1 and TRBJ1-4; weak D call: TRBD1 (5 bases). Germline lookup yields CDR1 MGHRA and CDR2 YSYEKL. The CDR3 has 16 residues. This CDR3 reads CASSQPNAGQNENLFF. The CDR3 DNA sequence: TGCGCCAGCAGCCAACCCAACGCGGGGCAGAATGAAAATCTGTTTTTT.

This clonotype appeared many times. The chain uses TRBV12-3 or TRBV12-4 and TRBJ1-2; tentative D call: TRBD1 (5 bases). V lost 7 bases and J lost 2, with 11 bases in between. The CDR3 is 13 residues long. The CDR3 spells CASTPTENYGYTF. CDR3 sequence (DNA): TGTGCCAGCACTCCGACAGAGAACTATGGCTACACCTTC.

Many counts were recorded for this clonotype. This chain uses TRBV20-1 with TRBJ2-3, with D perhaps matching TRBD1 or TRBD2 (5 bases each). The CDR3 is 15 residues long. V gave up 2 bases and J gave up 7 bases, with 19 bases separating them. Germline V gene data show CDR1 as DFQATT and CDR2 as SNEGSKA (reference sequence). CDR3 bases: TGCAGTGCTAGAATACCCGGAACGGGGCGAAATACGCAGTATTTT. It codes for CSARIPGTGRNTQYF.

This clonotype was detected only a few times. The chain is built from TRBV6-2 or TRBV6-3 and TRBJ1-2; D call uncertain. CDR3 length: 15 residues. V lost 8 bases to trimming and J lost 5 bases, with 21 bases between them. Germline CDR1 reads MNHEY; CDR2 reads SVGEGT. The CDR3 protein is CASLFFDAIGYGYTF. CDR3 in DNA: TGTGCCAGCCTTTTTTTCGACGCAATCGGGTATGGCTACACCTTC.

Ten or more counts support this clonotype. V and J are TRBV14 and TRBJ2-5; the D is unclear. The germline V and J ends were trimmed by 0 bases and 7 bases, with 12 bases remaining between them. The length of the CDR3 is 14 residues. Germline CDR1 is SGHDN and CDR2 is FVKESK. The CDR3 sequence: CASSQDRLVGTQYF. CDR3 DNA sequence: TGTGCCAGCAGCCAAGATCGGCTGGTGGGGACCCAGTACTTC.

In its sample, this clonotype was seen a few times. The CDR3 reads CASRSGVRDRGSGANVLTF. The DNA of the CDR3 is TGTGCCAGCAGATCCGGTGTGAGGGACAGGGGATCTGGGGCCAACGTCCTGACTTTC. This chain connects TRBV11-1 to TRBJ2-6; 10 bases agree with TRBD1. With 6 bases clipped from V and 1 base from J, the junction kept 12 bases outside the gene matches. The CDR3 runs 19 residues. Germline assignment: CDR1 SGHAT and CDR2 FQDESV (reference sequence).

This clonotype was seen at least ten times. This chain connects TRBV18 to TRBJ2-3; D is uncertain. V lost 3 bases and J lost 2, with 15 bases in between. CDR3 length equals 16 residues. Per the germline V gene, CDR1 is KGHSH and CDR2 is LQKENI. CDR3: CASSPKRKAITDTQYF. The CDR3 coding sequence is TGTGCCAGCTCACCTAAGCGCAAAGCTATCACAGATACGCAGTATTTT. The full variable domain, its missing parts supplied by reference TRBV18 and TRBJ2-3, is NAGVMQNPRHLVRRRGQEARLRCSPMKGHSHVYWYRQLPEEGLKFMVYLQKENIIDESGMPKERFSAEFPKEGPSILRIQQVVRGDSAAYFCASSPKRKAITDTQYFGPGTRLTVL.

The chain uses TRBV14 and TRBJ2-3; D is unresolved. CDR1 and CDR2 (germline): SGHDN, FVKESK. The CDR3 spans 13 residues. The V end lost 4 bases, the J end lost 2 bases, and 7 bases lay between the germline ends. In DNA form, the CDR3 reads TGTGCCAGCAGCCTTCGATTCACAGATACGCAGTATTTT. Translating it yields CASSLRFTDTQYF.